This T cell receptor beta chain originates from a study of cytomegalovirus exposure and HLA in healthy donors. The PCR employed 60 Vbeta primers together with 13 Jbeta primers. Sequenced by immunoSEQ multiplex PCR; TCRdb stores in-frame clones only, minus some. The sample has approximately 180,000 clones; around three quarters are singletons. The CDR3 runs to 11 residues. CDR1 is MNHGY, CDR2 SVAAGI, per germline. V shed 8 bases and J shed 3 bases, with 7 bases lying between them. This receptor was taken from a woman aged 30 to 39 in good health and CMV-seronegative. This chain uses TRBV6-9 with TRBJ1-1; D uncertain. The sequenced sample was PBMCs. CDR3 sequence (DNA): TGTGCCAGCCTTCGGGACACTGAAGCTTTCTTT. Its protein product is CASLRDTEAFF.